This entry lists 11 T cell receptor beta chains sequenced from one sample in a study of PD-L1 blockade in urothelial cancer. Measured with immunoSEQ multiplex PCR; TCRdb has only the in-frame clones, and not every one. The sample shows about 43,000 clones, around nine tenths of them seen only once. The sample here was PBMCs, taken around atezolizumab (anti-PD-L1) treatment. The receptor source for this set is a woman aged 60-75 years with urothelial cancer.

By sample fraction, this clone is medium-sized. V usage is TRBV7-9 and J usage is TRBJ2-7; TRBD2 matches at 7 bases. The CDR3 runs 18 residues. The ends lost 5 bases at V and 4 bases at J; junction bases unmatched: 20. Germline V gene data show CDR1 as SEHNR and CDR2 as FQNEAQ (reference sequence). The CDR3 DNA reads as TGTGCCAGCAGCCCTCGAACCCCCCATAAGCGGGGAACATACGAGCAGTACTTC. Translation: CASSPRTPHKRGTYEQYF. The whole variable domain, remainder taken from reference TRBV7-9 and TRBJ2-7, is DTGVSQNPRHKITKRGQNVTFRCDPISEHNRLYWYRQTLGQGPEFLTYFQNEAQLEKSRLLSDRFSAERPKGSFSTLEIQRTEQGDSAMYLCASSPRTPHKRGTYEQYFGPGTRLTVT.

The V call is TRBV18, the J call TRBJ1-5; D unclear. The CDR3 totals 17 residues. The V and J ends lost 1 base and 8 bases respectively, with 21 bases between them. Germline loops: CDR1 KGHSH, CDR2 LQKENI. The DNA for the CDR3 is TGTGCCAGCTCACCACGCGGATGGGCAGGCGGAGGAAAGCCCCAGCATTTT. This encodes CASSPRGWAGGGKPQHF. Supplemented by reference TRBV18 and TRBJ1-5, the full variable domain reads NAGVMQNPRHLVRRRGQEARLRCSPMKGHSHVYWYRQLPEEGLKFMVYLQKENIIDESGMPKERFSAEFPKEGPSILRIQQVVRGDSAAYFCASSPRGWAGGGKPQHFGDGTRLSIL.

The genes are TRBV2 and TRBJ2-5; 7 bases are shared with TRBD2. This CDR3 region has 11 residues. Unmatched junction bases numbered 1, after V lost 9 bases and J lost 3 bases. Germline CDR1 and CDR2: SNHLY and FYNNEI. DNA for the CDR3: TGTGCCAGTCGGGGGGAAGAGACCCAGTACTTC. This encodes CASRGEETQYF.

This chain joins TRBV7-8 and TRBJ1-2; the D is unclear. The CDR3 spans 14 residues. The germline gives CDR1 SGHVS, CDR2 FQNEAQ. V lost 2 bases to trimming and J lost 8 bases, with 15 bases between them. The CDR3, as DNA: TGTGCCAGCAGCTTATCAGGTCGGGAATCGGGCTACACCTTC. It specifies CASSLSGRESGYTF.

The chain recombines TRBV27 with TRBJ1-4, with TRBD1 identical over 7 bases. The CDR3 spans 12 residues. V was pared by 4 bases and J by 16 bases, with 9 bases of the junction left unmatched. In germline, CDR1 is MNHEY, CDR2 SMNVEV (reference sequence). Here the CDR3 reads CASSSPGQVAFF. As DNA, the CDR3 is TGTGCCAGCAGTTCTCCCGGACAGGTTGCGTTTTTT.

The genes are TRBV7-8 and TRBJ1-5, with D possibly TRBD1 on 6 matching bases. Between the trimmed V and J ends, which lost 4 bases and 4 bases, there was a span of 14 bases. Looked up from germline, CDR1 is SGHVS and CDR2 is FQNEAQ. The CDR3 consists of 15 residues. DNA for the CDR3: TGTGCCAGCAGCTCAAGTACTCAGGGGAATCAGCCCCAGCATTTT. Protein sequence: CASSSSTQGNQPQHF.

The rearrangement uses TRBV5-4 and TRBJ2-5, with TRBD1 matching 7 bases. The trim removed 0 bases at V and 0 bases at J, leaving 5 bases unmatched. This CDR3 contains 16 residues. Germline V gene sequence: CDR1 SGHNT, CDR2 YYREEE (reference sequence). The CDR3 coding sequence is TGTGCCAGCAGCTTGGAAGGGGGCGCGTACCAAGAGACCCAGTACTTC. Translated: CASSLEGGAYQETQYF.

The chain has TRBV5-4 and TRBJ1-3, with 9 nucleotides matching TRBD1. Per the germline V gene, CDR1 is SGHNT and CDR2 is YYREEE (reference sequence). The V and J ends lost 3 bases and 8 bases, in that order; junction bases with no gene match: 6. CDR3 length equals 14 residues. The CDR3 coding sequence is TGTGCCAGCAGCTCTACATGGACAGGGGACACCATATATTTT. Translating it yields CASSSTWTGDTIYF.

The chain links TRBV27 to TRBJ2-5; the D gene is possibly TRBD2 (6 bases). With 2 bases removed from V and 1 base from J, the gap between germline ends came to 11 bases. The CDR3 contains 15 residues. From germline, CDR1 is MNHEY and CDR2 SMNVEV (reference sequence). This CDR3 is CASSLRRGLQETQYF. The DNA for the CDR3 is TGTGCCAGCAGTTTAAGGCGGGGACTCCAAGAGACCCAGTACTTC.

V usage is TRBV23-1 and J usage is TRBJ2-7, with D possibly being TRBD1 (6 bases). TRBV23-1 is an ORF; its function is uncertain. The V end lost 8 bases, the J end lost 0 bases, and 14 bases lay between the germline ends. This CDR3 has 14 amino acids. The CDR3 DNA sequence: TGCGCCAGCGTCCCAGGGGATAGCTCCTACGAGCAGTACTTC. Its translation: CASVPGDSSYEQYF.

The rearrangement joins TRBV9 to TRBJ1-3; D ambiguous. Germline V gives CDR1 SGDLS, CDR2 YYNGEE. The CDR3 runs 13 residues. The V end was cut by 3 bases, the J end by 4 bases, with 8 bases between. The CDR3 DNA reads as TGTGCCAGCAGCGCCCCGTCGGGAAACACCATATATTTT. Protein: CASSAPSGNTIYF.